The rows below give T cell receptor beta chains drawn from one sample of a study of identical twins. A single record per CDR3 protein comes from TCRdb applying MiXCR to the 5' RACE reads. The sample contains 250,000 or so distinct CDR3 sequences, around 8% of which appear only once. The same data also went into a second study, on yellow fever vaccine responses in identical twins.

The sequenced sample was CD8+ T cells sorted from blood. These receptors all stem from a young woman in good health. CDR3s include the opening cysteine and the closing phenylalanine or tryptophan. Each record gives: CDR3 DNA, CDR3 protein, D gene, J gene, V gene, clone size. D genes are given only for firm matches. Not every row has a clone size; where given, it reads once, few, many or a size class.

TGTGCCAGCAGCCTCAGGGTTGGGCCTGAACCGGGACTAGGGGCCCTTAGCTCCTACGAGCAGTACTTC CASSLRVGPEPGLGALSSYEQYF TRBD2 TRBJ2-7 TRBV4-2 few
TGTGCCAGCGAGAACAGGGTCCAAGAGACCCAGTACTTC CASENRVQETQYF - TRBJ2-5 TRBV7-6 many
TGTGCCAGCAGCACGAGTAGCGGGGCGGCCTACGAGCAGTACTTC CASSTSSGAAYEQYF TRBD2 TRBJ2-7 TRBV7-9 many
TGTGCCAGCAGTGGAGGGACTGCTGGAAACACCATATATTTT CASSGGTAGNTIYF - TRBJ1-3 TRBV12-3/TRBV12-4 many
TGTGCCAGCAGTGAGCCGAGTTTTCGGGAGCAGTACTTC CASSEPSFREQYF - TRBJ2-7 TRBV25-1 few
TGTGCCAGCAGTTTAGCCTCGGGGGTAGGGGACAATGAGCAGTTCTTC CASSLASGVGDNEQFF - TRBJ2-1 TRBV28 few
TGTGCCAGCAGCTTAGAGGGGACAGGACGCTACGAGCAGTACTTC CASSLEGTGRYEQYF TRBD1 TRBJ2-7 TRBV11-2 -
TGCGCCAGCAGTTCTAGCGCCGTAGCCAAAAACATTCAGTACTTC CASSSSAVAKNIQYF - TRBJ2-4 TRBV4-1 few
TGTGCCTGGAGCACCGACGCCACCGGGGAGCTGTTTTTT CAWSTDATGELFF - TRBJ2-2 TRBV30 few
TGTGCCAGCAGCCAAGTTTGGGACTTC CASSQVWDF - TRBJ2-5 TRBV4-2 few
TGCAGTGCTAGAGTGGGGGGCGCTAACACTGAAGCTTTCTTT CSARVGGANTEAFF - TRBJ1-1 TRBV20-1 -
TGTGCCAGCAGTTCCGGGGGGGACACCGGGGAGCTGTTTTTT CASSSGGDTGELFF TRBD2 TRBJ2-2 TRBV12-3/TRBV12-4 many
TGTGCCTGGAGTGACTCCGGACTAACCAATGAGCAGTTCTTC CAWSDSGLTNEQFF - TRBJ2-1 TRBV30 -
TGTGCCAGCAGTACTGCGGGGGCCGACTCTTATAATGAGCAGTTCTTC CASSTAGADSYNEQFF - TRBJ2-1 TRBV27 many
TGTGCCAGCAGCCGACAGTCTTTCATGTACTTC CASSRQSFMYF - TRBJ2-7 TRBV4-2 -
TGTGCCAGCGGACTACTGGGACGGCTCGAGACCCAGTACTTC CASGLLGRLETQYF - TRBJ2-5 TRBV6-2/TRBV6-3 few
TGTGCCAGCAAAGACAGTTATAGCAATCAGCCCCAGCATTTT CASKDSYSNQPQHF - TRBJ1-5 TRBV5-5 few
TGCGCCAGCAGTACCTATAGCGGGGGGGGCTACAATGAGCAGTTCTTC CASSTYSGGGYNEQFF TRBD2 TRBJ2-1 TRBV5-1 few
TGTGCCAGCACCTCTCCCCGGGACAGGGGTTACGAGCAGTACTTC CASTSPRDRGYEQYF TRBD1 TRBJ2-7 TRBV12-3/TRBV12-4 -
TGTGCCAGCAGTTTCGCTGGGACCTCTTTTCAGCCCCAGCATTTT CASSFAGTSFQPQHF - TRBJ1-5 TRBV12-3/TRBV12-4 few
TGTGCCACCAGTGGCCCACACTTGTACCAAGAGACCCAGTACTTC CATSGPHLYQETQYF - TRBJ2-5 TRBV24-1 many
TGTGCCATCAGTGAGTCCACAATCCGGGAGGAGACCCAGTACTTC CAISESTIREETQYF - TRBJ2-5 TRBV10-3 many
TGTGCCAGCAGGACCGGACGAGACAATGAGCAGTTCTTC CASRTGRDNEQFF - TRBJ2-1 TRBV6-2/TRBV6-3 many
TGTGCCGGAGCCGGGACGCGAGTCTACGAGCAGTACTTC CAGAGTRVYEQYF - TRBJ2-7 TRBV10-3 few
TGCAGCGTTGGGGGTGGGAGGTTGGCTTATGGCTACACCTTC CSVGGGRLAYGYTF - TRBJ1-2 TRBV29-1 many
TGCAGCGCAGTGAGAGCGGGGGCGAATGAAAAACTGTTTTTT CSAVRAGANEKLFF - TRBJ1-4 TRBV29-1 many
TGTGCCATCAGTGAGTCAAGGTCCCCCTACAATGAGCAGTTCTTC CAISESRSPYNEQFF - TRBJ2-1 TRBV10-3 many
TGCGCCAGCAGCTTGGAGGGGACAGGGTTGGTCGAGCAGTACTTC CASSLEGTGLVEQYF TRBD1 TRBJ2-7 TRBV5-1 few
TGTGCCAGCAGCCCCTACCTAGCGGGAGGTACCGGGGAGCTGTTTTTT CASSPYLAGGTGELFF TRBD2 TRBJ2-2 TRBV4-2 few
TGCAGCGTTGTCGATAGCGGTAACACCGGGGAGCTGTTTTTT CSVVDSGNTGELFF - TRBJ2-2 TRBV29-1 many
TGCAGCGTACCGGGGACCCACAATGAGCAGTTCTTC CSVPGTHNEQFF - TRBJ2-1 TRBV29-1 -
TGTGCCAGCAGCTCCGGGCCGGGACTAGCGGTATACGAGCAGTACTTC CASSSGPGLAVYEQYF TRBD2 TRBJ2-7 TRBV7-9 few